The 21 T cell receptor beta chains below all came from one sample that was sequenced in a study of T cell repertoires in aging, cancer and after chemotherapy. TCR beta rearrangements were amplified from peripheral blood genomic DNA. A mixed TRB-A/B primer pool amplified rearranged TRB by multiplex touch-down PCR. TCRdb reanalysed the multiplex PCR reads using MiXCR and keeps one entry per CDR3 protein. Among approximately 1,500 distinct CDR3 sequences, approximately 24% were seen once, and the ten largest hold 10% to 15%. Sequenced: blood. These receptors were obtained from a human donor in good health.

This clonotype turned up a few times. The J gene is TRBJ2-1, the V gene TRBV6-4; 8 positions agree with TRBD2. This CDR3 has 15 amino acids. V lost 2 bases and J lost 7; bases outside the gene matches: 7. Germline loops: CDR1 MRHNA, CDR2 SNTAGT. CDR3 nucleotides: TGTGCCAGCAGTGACCGAGCGGGAGAATCTAATGAGCAGTTCTTC. Translation: CASSDRAGESNEQFF.

This clonotype was seen only a few times. The V and J genes are TRBV5-1 and TRBJ2-3; 8 bases agree with TRBD2. V dropped 6 bases and J dropped 2; count of bases not matched to a gene: 5. The CDR3 is made up of 14 amino acids. Germline V lookup: CDR1 SGHRS, CDR2 YFSETQ. The CDR3 protein is CASIRGGSTDTQYF. The CDR3 DNA reads TGCGCCAGCATTCGGGGGGGGTCCACAGATACGCAGTATTTT.

Concerning this clonotype: A much larger clone lies one base from this, so it may be a read error. J is TRBJ1-2 and V is TRBV11-2, with D unresolved. The CDR3 length is 13 residues. The germline V gene has CDR1 SGHAT and CDR2 FQNNGV. CDR3: CASSLEQAAGYIF. The CDR3 nucleotides are TGTGCCAGCAGCTTAGAGCAGGCCGCTGGCTACATCTTC.

Concerning this clonotype itself: One base away lies a much larger clone, so this may be a sequencing read error. The chain has TRBV30 and TRBJ1-2; D is unclear. Germline V CDR1 and CDR2: GTSNPN, SVGIG (reference sequence). The CDR3 is 9 residues long. DNA for the CDR3: TGTGTCGGCCAGGATGGCTACACCTTC. Amino acids: CVGQDGYTF.

This clonotype rates as medium-sized. CDR3 region: CASRLMGTGVAGELFF. The CDR3 DNA is TGTGCCAGCAGGCTAATGGGGACAGGGGTGGCCGGGGAGCTGTTTTTT. The chain carries TRBV27 and TRBJ2-2, with 10 bases aligning to TRBD1. V dropped 6 bases and J dropped 6; count of bases not matched to a gene: 10. Germline V gene sequence: CDR1 MNHEY, CDR2 SMNVEV (reference sequence). The CDR3 has 16 residues.

Of note for this clonotype: The junction and the germline gene differ at one end; a read error may be behind it. The rearrangement uses TRBV20-1 and TRBJ1-2; no reliable D call. CDR1 is DFQATT, CDR2 SNEGSKA, per germline (reference sequence). This CDR3 region has 11 residues. In DNA, the CDR3 is TGCAGTGCCAGAGTCTCGGATGGCTACACCTTC. It yields the protein CSARVSDGYTF.

This clonotype is large by share. This chain uses TRBV29-1 with TRBJ2-1, with 8 bases fitting TRBD2. Germline V gene data show CDR1 as SQVTM and CDR2 as ANQGSEA. This CDR3 contains 17 residues. V trimming: 1 base; J trimming: 1 base; junction bases outside the gene matches: 9. CDR3 sequence: CSVEVGGRYSSYNEQFF. In nucleotides, the CDR3 is TGCAGCGTTGAAGTGGGCGGGAGGTATTCTTCCTACAATGAGCAGTTCTTC.

CDR3 DNA sequence: TGTGCCAGCAGCGCCACTAGCGGGAGTGAAGAGACCCAGTACTTC. Amino acids: CASSATSGSEETQYF. V and J are TRBV11-3 and TRBJ2-5; TRBD2 matches at 11 bases. CDR1 and CDR2 from the germline V gene are SGHNT and YENEEA. CDR3 length: 15 amino acids. V dropped 5 bases and J dropped 3; count of bases not matched to a gene: 5.

The chain uses TRBV6-1 and TRBJ1-4; 9 bases match TRBD1. V gave up 4 bases and J gave up 8 bases; unmatched junction bases: 11. The CDR3 covers 16 residues. CDR1 and CDR2 (germline): MNHNS, SASEGT. DNA of the CDR3: TGTGCCAGCAGTGCGACAAAGGGACAGGGAGGCGAAAAACTGTTTTTT. Protein sequence: CASSATKGQGGEKLFF.

This clonotype has just a few counts. The DNA is left out, because the CDR3 cannot be placed on it with certainty; the CDR3 is given as TCRdb lists it. This chain connects TRBV6-5 to TRBJ2-5; the tabulated D call, TRBD1, remains unverified against the DNA. Germline V CDR1 and CDR2: MNHEY, SVGAGI. The CDR3 region is 16 residues in length, termini included. The CDR3 sequence is CASSSSTGYSQETQYF.

In this sample, this clonotype is large. The chain is built from TRBV6-2 or TRBV6-3 and TRBJ2-3; TRBD2 is a possible D gene (5 bases). The CDR3 loop spans 13 amino acids. Germline CDR1 is MNHEY and CDR2 is SVGEGT. V gave up 8 bases and J gave up 0 bases, with 9 bases separating them. The CDR3 coding sequence is TGTGCCAGCGCGAGGGCGAGCACAGATACGCAGTATTTT. Translated: CASARASTDTQYF.

This clonotype showed up just a few times. The rearrangement uses TRBV5-4 and TRBJ2-1; 9 bases map to TRBD1. The V and J ends lost 4 bases and 1 base, in that order; junction bases with no gene match: 3. Germline values: CDR1 SGHNT, CDR2 YYREEE (reference sequence). CDR3 length: 15 amino acids. The CDR3 here is CASSRDRASYNEQFF. The DNA of the CDR3 is TGTGCCAGCAGCCGGGACAGGGCTTCCTACAATGAGCAGTTCTTC.

The chain combines TRBV6-2 or TRBV6-3 with TRBJ2-1, with 10 bases aligning to TRBD2. The CDR3 runs 20 residues. The ends lost 3 bases at V and 4 bases at J; junction bases unmatched: 18. Per germline, CDR1 MNHEY and CDR2 SVGEGT. CDR3 residues: CASSYQRAISGRALYNEQFF. The CDR3 DNA follows: TGTGCCAGCAGTTATCAGAGGGCCATAAGCGGGAGGGCTTTATACAATGAGCAGTTCTTC.

This clonotype is labeled medium-sized. The rearrangement links TRBV19 to TRBJ2-2; D unclear. In germline, CDR1 is LNHDA, CDR2 SQIVND (reference sequence). This CDR3 comprises 12 residues. V was cut by 6 bases and J by 6 bases, with 8 bases left in between. CDR3 in amino acids: CASSQNPGELFF. The DNA of the CDR3 is TGTGCCAGTAGCCAAAATCCCGGGGAGCTGTTTTTT.

The V gene is TRBV12-3 or TRBV12-4, the J gene TRBJ1-1, with D perhaps TRBD1 (6 bases). CDR3 length equals 14 residues. Deletions cut 1 base from V and 5 bases from J, with 11 bases between. The CDR3 loop is CASSLGRGGTEAFF. The CDR3 DNA is TGTGCCAGCAGTTTAGGGAGGGGGGGAACTGAAGCTTTCTTT.

This clonotype was seen more than once but under ten times. The rearrangement links TRBV5-4 to TRBJ2-7; D possibly corresponds to TRBD2 (6 bases). V lost 0 bases and J 2 bases, leaving 15 bases between the germline ends. Germline assignment: CDR1 SGHNT and CDR2 YYREEE (reference sequence). The CDR3 consists of 16 residues. CDR3 in amino acids: CASSLGGSSATYEQYF. DNA of the CDR3: TGTGCCAGCAGCTTGGGGGGCTCTAGCGCTACCTACGAGCAGTACTTC. Full variable domain (missing parts from reference TRBV5-4 and TRBJ2-7): ETGVTQSPTHLIKTRGQQVTLRCSSQSGHNTVSWYQQALGQGPQFIFQYYREEENGRGNFPPRFSGLQFPNYSSELNVNALELDDSALYLCASSLGGSSATYEQYFGPGTRLTVT.

Comment on this clonotype: A much larger clone lies a single base off, so this may be a read error. This chain joins TRBV6-5 and TRBJ2-5; the match to TRBD1 covers 10 bases. The CDR3 extends over 15 amino acids. The germline CDR1 and CDR2 sequences are MNHEY and SVGAGI. V lost 5 bases, J lost 5 bases, and 8 bases stayed unmatched. Written as DNA, the CDR3 is TGTGCCAGCAGTGATACCGGGACAGGGGCCGAGACCCAGTACTTC. Translating gives CASSDTGTGAETQYF.

Judged by abundance, this clonotype is medium-sized. The junction does not match germline at one end; this may be a read error. J is TRBJ2-4 and V is TRBV29-1; perhaps TRBD2 as D (6 bases). Germline-derived CDR1 and CDR2 are SQVTM and ANQGSEA. This CDR3 comprises 15 residues. This CDR3 reads CSAEDHRGGKNIQYF. The DNA for the CDR3 is TGCAGCGCTGAAGACCATCGGGGAGGTAAAAACATTCAGTACTTC.

By share, this clonotype ranks as medium-sized. The chain couples TRBV27 to TRBJ2-3; D unresolved. Germline assignment: CDR1 MNHEY and CDR2 SMNVEV (reference sequence). The length of the CDR3 is 15 residues. V lost 2 bases to trimming and J lost 0 bases, with 9 bases between them. Written as DNA, the CDR3 is TGTGCCAGCAGTTTAAGTCGGGCTAGCACAGATACGCAGTATTTT. It translates to CASSLSRASTDTQYF.

Judged by abundance, this clonotype is medium-sized. This chain links TRBV24-1 with TRBJ2-7, with 7 bases identical to TRBD1. This CDR3 region has 15 residues. Losses at the gene ends were 2 bases for V and 0 bases for J; bases not matched to a gene: 3. Germline-derived CDR1 and CDR2 are KGHDR and SFDVKD. The CDR3 reads CATSDSGQVSYEQYF. The CDR3 DNA reads as TGTGCCACCAGTGATTCCGGACAGGTCTCCTACGAGCAGTACTTC.

V and J are TRBV20-1 and TRBJ1-1, with D possibly TRBD1 on 6 matching bases. Between the trimmed V and J ends, which lost 0 bases and 4 bases, there was a span of 21 bases. Germline V gene data show CDR1 as DFQATT and CDR2 as SNEGSKA (reference sequence). The CDR3 consists of 17 residues. CDR3: CSARDLSSRGSGTEAFF. The CDR3 coding sequence is TGCAGTGCTAGAGATCTGAGCTCGAGGGGGAGCGGCACTGAAGCTTTCTTT.